The present T cell receptor beta chain was sequenced within a study of vaccination and CD4 T cells after COVID-19. CDR1 SGHAT and CDR2 FQDESV come from the germline V gene (reference sequence). V shed 3 bases and J shed 3 bases, with 10 bases lying between them. The CDR3 has 14 residues. As concerns this clonotype: Its target is not known.

With the Oncomine TCR Beta short-read assay, DNA from cultured CD4+ T cells was sequenced. MiXCR was run by TCRdb on the PCR reads, yielding one entry per CDR3 protein. The sample includes under 20,000 distinct CDR3 sequences, more than 45% seen only once; the top ten take less than 20%. This sample's time point: late sampling 161 to 241 days after vaccination in a few convalescent patients. Treatment given: roughly 11-day PBMC culture with coronavirus spike peptide pools or control peptides (ViraFEST assay). This chain joins TRBV11-1 and TRBJ2-3, with D possibly matching TRBD2 (5 bases). The clonotype was recovered from a human donor who had recovered from COVID-19. Sequencing was performed on CD4+ T cells from blood, cultured in vitro, taken about 7 months after SARS-CoV-2 vaccination. The CDR3 is CASSLAGGTDTQYF. The DNA for the CDR3 is TGTGCCAGCAGCTTGGCGGGCGGTACAGATACGCAGTATTTT.